The sequence of this T cell receptor (beta chain) was determined in a study of shared clonotypes between healthy human individuals. Across the study: Researchers assigned three CD4 naive, three CD4 memory, two CD8 naive and one CD8 memory plate to each donor. Study findings and constraints: Naive subsets generally exceeded memory subsets in estimated richness.

Naive CD4+ cells were CD45RA-selected; the remaining cells were memory. In the case of this clone: The antigen is unknown. Additional DNA sequences in this sample encode the identical CDR3.

The CDR3 is made up of 14 amino acids. Germline V gene sequence: CDR1 KGHSH, CDR2 LQKENI. With V trimmed by 4 bases and J by 1 base, 1 base remained unmatched. Libraries were prepared by immunoSEQ multiplex PCR; TCRdb keeps only in-frame clonotypes and omits some of them. The profile shows fewer than 2.5 million clones, 93% of them singletons. The sequencing input was naive CD4+ T cells from PBMCs. Subset specified: CD45RA+ positively selected. V is TRBV18 and J is TRBJ2-7, with 10 bases fitting TRBD2. This receptor was obtained from a man between 18 and 35 years old in good health. Some clones in this sample may be carry-over from other donors' samples. As DNA, the CDR3 is TGTGCCAGCTCACTAGCGGGAGGTTCCTACGAGCAGTACTTC. This sequence encodes CASSLAGGSYEQYF.